A single sample is the source of the 4 T cell receptor beta chains below, sequenced in a study of blood T cell repertoires in COVID-19. The repertoire was sequenced with immunoSEQ multiplex PCR; TCRdb's copy has only in-frame clones and lacks some. Of tens of thousands of clones in the sample, approximately 92% were seen once. The specimen sequenced was peripheral blood. These receptors originate from a human donor with active COVID-19. The donor label of this sample is uncertain.

The rearrangement uses TRBV14 and TRBJ2-5; D unresolved. V was pared by 6 bases and J by 5 bases, with 16 bases between. This CDR3 is built from 14 residues. Germline V gene lookup returns CDR1 SGHDN and CDR2 FVKESK. The CDR3 region has the DNA TGTGCCAGCAGAGCTAGTAGTGCAGTGGAGACCCAGTACTTC. It translates to CASRASSAVETQYF.

The chain recombines TRBV5-5 with TRBJ1-1; TRBD1 might be the D (5 bases). Trimming cost V 4 bases and J 10 bases, with 23 bases left between them. CDR3 length: 15 amino acids. Germline V gene sequence: CDR1 SGHKS, CDR2 YYEKEE (reference sequence). CDR3 region: CASSPTGTVDGRAFF. DNA for the CDR3: TGTGCCAGCAGCCCAACCGGGACTGTCGATGGTCGAGCTTTCTTT.

The rearrangement links TRBV11-3 to TRBJ1-1; D is possibly TRBD1 (5 bases). Per germline, CDR1 SGHNT and CDR2 YENEEA. The CDR3 runs 14 residues. The germline V and J ends were trimmed by 0 bases and 2 bases, with 7 bases remaining between them. The CDR3: CASSLDRGNTEAFF. For the CDR3, the DNA is TGTGCCAGCAGCTTAGATAGGGGAAACACTGAAGCTTTCTTT.

V usage is TRBV6-5 and J usage is TRBJ1-2, with a tentative D call TRBD1 (5 bases). The CDR3 consists of 15 residues. Between the trimmed V and J ends, which lost 2 bases and 1 base, there was a span of 11 bases. Germline V gene data show CDR1 as MNHEY and CDR2 as SVGAGI. The CDR3: CASSYGAGFNYGYTF. The CDR3 DNA sequence: TGTGCCAGCAGTTACGGGGCAGGGTTTAACTATGGCTACACCTTC.